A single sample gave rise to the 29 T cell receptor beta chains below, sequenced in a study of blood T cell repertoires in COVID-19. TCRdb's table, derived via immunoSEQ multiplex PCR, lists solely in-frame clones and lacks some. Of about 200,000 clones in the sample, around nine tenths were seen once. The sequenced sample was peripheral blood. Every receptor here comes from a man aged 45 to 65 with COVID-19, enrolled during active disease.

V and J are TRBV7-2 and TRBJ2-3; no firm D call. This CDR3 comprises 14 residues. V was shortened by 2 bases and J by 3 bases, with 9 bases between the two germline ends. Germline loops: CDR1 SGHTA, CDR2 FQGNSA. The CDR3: CASSLSPITDTQYF. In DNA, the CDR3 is TGTGCCAGCAGCTTAAGCCCGATTACAGATACGCAGTATTTT.

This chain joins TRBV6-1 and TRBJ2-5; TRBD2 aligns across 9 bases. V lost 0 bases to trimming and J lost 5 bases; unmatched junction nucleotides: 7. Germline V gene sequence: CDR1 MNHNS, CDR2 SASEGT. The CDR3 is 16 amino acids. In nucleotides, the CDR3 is TGTGCCAGCAGTGAAGCGGGAGCGGGAGGAGGGGAGACCCAGTACTTC. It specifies CASSEAGAGGGETQYF.

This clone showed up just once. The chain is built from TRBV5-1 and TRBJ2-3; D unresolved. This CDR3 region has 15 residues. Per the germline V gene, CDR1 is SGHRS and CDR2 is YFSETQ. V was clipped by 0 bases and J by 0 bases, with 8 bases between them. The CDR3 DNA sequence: TGCGCCAGCAGCTTGGAAGCTGCTAGCACAGATACGCAGTATTTT. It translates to CASSLEAASTDTQYF.

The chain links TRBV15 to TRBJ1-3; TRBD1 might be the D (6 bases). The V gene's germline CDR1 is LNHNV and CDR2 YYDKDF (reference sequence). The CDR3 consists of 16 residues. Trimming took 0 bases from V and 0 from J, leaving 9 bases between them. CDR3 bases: TGTGCCACCAGCAGAGATAGGGGGAGCTCTGGAAACACCATATATTTT. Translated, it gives CATSRDRGSSGNTIYF.

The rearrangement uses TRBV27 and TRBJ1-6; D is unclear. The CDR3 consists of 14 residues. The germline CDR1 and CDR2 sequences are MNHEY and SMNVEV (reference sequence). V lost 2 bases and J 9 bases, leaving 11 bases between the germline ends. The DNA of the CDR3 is TGTGCCAGCAGTTTACTGGTCGGGATTTCACCCCTCCACTTT. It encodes CASSLLVGISPLHF.

The CDR3 spells CSAGTGDAFF. The CDR3 region has the DNA TGCAGCGCCGGGACAGGGGACGCTTTCTTT. The V call is TRBV29-1, the J call TRBJ1-1; 10 bases fit TRBD1. This CDR3 has 10 residues. V lost 7 bases to trimming and J lost 11 bases; unmatched junction nucleotides: 4. Germline CDR1 and CDR2: SQVTM and ANQGSEA.

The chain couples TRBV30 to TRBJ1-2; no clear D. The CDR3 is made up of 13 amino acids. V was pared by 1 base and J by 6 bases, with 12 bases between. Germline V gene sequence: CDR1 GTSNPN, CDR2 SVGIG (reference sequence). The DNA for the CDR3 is TGTGCCTGGAGTGCAGGCCACTCCAATGGCTACACCTTC. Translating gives CAWSAGHSNGYTF.

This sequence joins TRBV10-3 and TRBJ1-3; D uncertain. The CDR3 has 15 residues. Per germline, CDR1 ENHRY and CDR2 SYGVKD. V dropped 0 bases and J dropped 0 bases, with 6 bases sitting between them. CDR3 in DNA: TGTGCCATCAGTGAGTCCGGGGTCTCTGGAAACACCATATATTTT. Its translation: CAISESGVSGNTIYF.

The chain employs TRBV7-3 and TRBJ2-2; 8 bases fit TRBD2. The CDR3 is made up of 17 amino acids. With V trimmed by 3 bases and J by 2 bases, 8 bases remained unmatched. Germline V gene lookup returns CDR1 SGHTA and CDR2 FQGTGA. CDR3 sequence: CASSFTSGSPNTGELFF. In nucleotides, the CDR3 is TGTGCCAGCAGCTTCACTAGCGGAAGCCCCAACACCGGGGAGCTGTTTTTT.

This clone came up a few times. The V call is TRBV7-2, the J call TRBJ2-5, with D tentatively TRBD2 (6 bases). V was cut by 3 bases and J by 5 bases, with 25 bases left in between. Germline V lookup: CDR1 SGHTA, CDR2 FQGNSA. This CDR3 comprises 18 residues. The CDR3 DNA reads TGTGCCAGCAGCTTCGGCCTTCTGCGGGGCGAGCATCAGGAGACCCAGTACTTC. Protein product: CASSFGLLRGEHQETQYF. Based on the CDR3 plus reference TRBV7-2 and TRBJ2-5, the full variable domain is GAGVSQSPSNKVTEKGKDVELRCDPISGHTALYWYRQSLGQGLEFLIYFQGNSAPDKSGLPSDRFSAERTGGSVSTLTIQRTQQEDSAVYLCASSFGLLRGEHQETQYFGPGTRLLVL.

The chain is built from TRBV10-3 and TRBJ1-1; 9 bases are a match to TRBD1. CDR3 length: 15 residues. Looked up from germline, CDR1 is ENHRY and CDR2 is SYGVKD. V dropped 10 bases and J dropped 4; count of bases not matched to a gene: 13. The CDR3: CATKAPTTGGTEAFF. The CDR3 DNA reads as TGTGCCACCAAAGCCCCCACGACAGGGGGCACTGAAGCTTTCTTT.

CDR3 loop: CASSLGTYGYTF. CDR3 coding DNA: TGTGCCAGCAGCTTAGGGACTTATGGCTACACCTTC. The genes are TRBV7-8 and TRBJ1-2; the D is unclear. Trimming shortened V by 1 base and J by 5 bases, and 5 bases separated the two germline ends. This CDR3 has 12 amino acids. CDR1 SGHVS and CDR2 FQNEAQ come from the germline V gene.

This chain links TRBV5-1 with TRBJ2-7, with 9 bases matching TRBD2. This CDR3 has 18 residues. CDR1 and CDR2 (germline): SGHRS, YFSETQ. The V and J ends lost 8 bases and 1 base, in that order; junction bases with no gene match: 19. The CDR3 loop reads CARAGSGRPFSHSYEQYF. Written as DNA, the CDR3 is TGCGCCAGAGCGGGCAGCGGGAGGCCCTTTTCCCATTCCTACGAGCAGTACTTC. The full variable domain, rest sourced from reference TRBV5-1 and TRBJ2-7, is KAGVTQTPRYLIKTRGQQVTLSCSPISGHRSVSWYQQTPGQGLQFLFEYFSETQRNKGNFPGRFSGRQFSNSRSEMNVSTLELGDSALYLCARAGSGRPFSHSYEQYFGPGTRLTVT.

The CDR3 is CASSYSGTGADTQYF. CDR3 bases: TGTGCCAGCAGTTACTCCGGGACAGGGGCAGATACGCAGTATTTT. The V call is TRBV6-5, the J call TRBJ2-3; 10 bases fit TRBD1. The CDR3 runs to 15 residues. The germline V gene has CDR1 MNHEY and CDR2 SVGAGI. V was pared by 0 bases and J by 4 bases, with 1 base of the junction left unmatched.

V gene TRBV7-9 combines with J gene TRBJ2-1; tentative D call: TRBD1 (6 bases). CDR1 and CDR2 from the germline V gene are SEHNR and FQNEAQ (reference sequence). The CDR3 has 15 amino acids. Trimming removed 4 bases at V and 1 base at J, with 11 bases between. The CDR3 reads CASSSEDSSYNEQFF. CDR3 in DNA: TGTGCCAGCAGCTCCGAGGACAGTTCCTACAATGAGCAGTTCTTC. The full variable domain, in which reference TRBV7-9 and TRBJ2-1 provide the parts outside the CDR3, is DTGVSQNPRHKITKRGQNVTFRCDPISEHNRLYWYRQTLGQGPEFLTYFQNEAQLEKSRLLSDRFSAERPKGSFSTLEIQRTEQGDSAMYLCASSSEDSSYNEQFFGPGTRLTVL.

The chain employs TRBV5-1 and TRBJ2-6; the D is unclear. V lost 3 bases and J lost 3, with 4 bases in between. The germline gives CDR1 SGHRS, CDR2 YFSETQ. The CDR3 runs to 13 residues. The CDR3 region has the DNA TGCGCCAGCAGCTACAGTGGGGCCAACGTCCTGACTTTC. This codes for CASSYSGANVLTF.

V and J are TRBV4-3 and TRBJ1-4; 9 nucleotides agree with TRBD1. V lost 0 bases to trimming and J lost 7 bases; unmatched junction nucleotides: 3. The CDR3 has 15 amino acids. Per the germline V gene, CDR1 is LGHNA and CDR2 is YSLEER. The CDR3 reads CASSQDAGQGEKLFF. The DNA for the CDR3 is TGCGCCAGCAGCCAAGATGCGGGACAGGGTGAAAAACTGTTTTTT.

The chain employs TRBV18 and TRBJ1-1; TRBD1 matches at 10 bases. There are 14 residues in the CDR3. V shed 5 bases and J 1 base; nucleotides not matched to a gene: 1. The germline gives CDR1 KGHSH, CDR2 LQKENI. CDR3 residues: CASSGDRGNTEAFF. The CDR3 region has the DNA TGTGCCAGCTCAGGGGACAGGGGGAACACTGAAGCTTTCTTT.

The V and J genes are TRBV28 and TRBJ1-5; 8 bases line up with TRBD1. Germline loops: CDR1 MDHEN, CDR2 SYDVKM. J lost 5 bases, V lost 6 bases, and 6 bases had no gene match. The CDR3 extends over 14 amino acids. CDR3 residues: CASSSLQGDQPQHF. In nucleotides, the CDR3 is TGTGCCAGCAGCTCTCTACAGGGGGATCAGCCCCAGCATTTT.

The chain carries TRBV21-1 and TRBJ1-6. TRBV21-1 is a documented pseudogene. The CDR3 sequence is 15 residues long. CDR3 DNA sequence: TGTGCCAGCAGCCTCCACGGGGGTTGGAATTCACCCCTCCACTTT. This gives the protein CASSLHGGWNSPLHF.

The CDR3 loop is CASSSSNYGYTF. CDR3 nucleotides: TGTGCCAGCAGTTCCTCGAACTATGGCTACACCTTC. The chain carries TRBV27 and TRBJ1-2; D is unresolved. The V end was cut by 4 bases, the J end by 2 bases, with 5 bases between. This CDR3 spans 12 amino acids. In germline, CDR1 is MNHEY, CDR2 SMNVEV (reference sequence).

The CDR3: CASSKTGYAYEQYF. CDR3 nucleotides: TGTGCCAGCAGCAAAACAGGGTACGCCTACGAGCAGTACTTC. V is TRBV6-5 and J is TRBJ2-7; tentative D call: TRBD1 (6 bases). The V and J ends lost 6 bases and 2 bases respectively, with 14 bases between them. CDR3 length equals 14 residues. Per germline, CDR1 MNHEY and CDR2 SVGAGI.

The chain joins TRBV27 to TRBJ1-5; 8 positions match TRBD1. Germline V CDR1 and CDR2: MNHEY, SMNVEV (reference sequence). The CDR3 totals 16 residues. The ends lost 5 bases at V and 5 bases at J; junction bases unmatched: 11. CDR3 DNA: TGTGCCAGCAGTGCCGAGACAGGGGCTATGCATCAGCCCCAGCATTTT. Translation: CASSAETGAMHQPQHF.

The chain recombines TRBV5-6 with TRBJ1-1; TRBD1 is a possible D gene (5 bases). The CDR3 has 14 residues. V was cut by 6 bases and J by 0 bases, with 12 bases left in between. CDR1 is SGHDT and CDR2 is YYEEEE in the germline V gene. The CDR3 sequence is CASTKGALNTEAFF. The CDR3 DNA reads TGTGCCAGCACCAAAGGGGCCTTGAACACTGAAGCTTTCTTT. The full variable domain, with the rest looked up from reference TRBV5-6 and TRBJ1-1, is DAGVTQSPTHLIKTRGQQVTLRCSPKSGHDTVSWYQQALGQGPQFIFQYYEEEERQRGNFPDRFSGHQFPNYSSELNVNALLLGDSALYLCASTKGALNTEAFFGQGTRLTVV.

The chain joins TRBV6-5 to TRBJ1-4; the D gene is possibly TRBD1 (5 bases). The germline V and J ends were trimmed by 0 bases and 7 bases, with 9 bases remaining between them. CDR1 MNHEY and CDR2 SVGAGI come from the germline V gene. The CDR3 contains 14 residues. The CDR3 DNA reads TGTGCCAGCAGTTACTCGACAGCAGGTGAAAAACTGTTTTTT. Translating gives CASSYSTAGEKLFF.

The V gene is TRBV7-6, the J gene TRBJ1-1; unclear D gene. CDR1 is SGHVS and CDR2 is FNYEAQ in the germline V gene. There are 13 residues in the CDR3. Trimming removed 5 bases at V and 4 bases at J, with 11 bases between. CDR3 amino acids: CASSKEEGTEAFF. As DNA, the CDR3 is TGTGCCAGCAGCAAGGAGGAGGGCACTGAAGCTTTCTTT.

CDR3 bases: TGCGCCAGCAGCTTGGCCGGAGACAATCAGCCCCAGCATTTT. It specifies CASSLAGDNQPQHF. The V gene is TRBV5-1, the J gene TRBJ1-5; unclear D gene. Deletions cut 0 bases from V and 3 bases from J, with 7 bases between. The CDR3 is made up of 14 amino acids. The germline V gene has CDR1 SGHRS and CDR2 YFSETQ.

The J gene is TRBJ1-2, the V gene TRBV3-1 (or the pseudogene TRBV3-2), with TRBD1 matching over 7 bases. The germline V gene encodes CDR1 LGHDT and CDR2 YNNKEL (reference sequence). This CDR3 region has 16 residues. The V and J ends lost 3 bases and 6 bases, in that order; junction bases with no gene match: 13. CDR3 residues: CASSHRDRGTPDGYTF. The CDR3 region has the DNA TGTGCCAGCAGCCACCGGGACAGAGGTACTCCGGATGGCTACACCTTC.

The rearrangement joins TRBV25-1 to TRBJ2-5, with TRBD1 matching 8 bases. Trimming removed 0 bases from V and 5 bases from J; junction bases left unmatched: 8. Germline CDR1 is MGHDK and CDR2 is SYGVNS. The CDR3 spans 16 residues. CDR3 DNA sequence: TGTGCCAGCAGTGAATATACCAGGGGGCTAGGGGAGACCCAGTACTTC. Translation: CASSEYTRGLGETQYF.